What follows describes a single T cell receptor beta chain. The sample belongs to a study of CD8 T cells in ankylosing spondylitis. Using its own MiXCR run on the 5' RACE reads, TCRdb lists one record per CDR3 protein. The table lists 230,000 or so distinct CDR3 sequences, about a sixth of them singletons. The length of the CDR3 is 16 residues. Germline-derived CDR1 and CDR2 are MNHEY and SMNVEV (reference sequence). V shed 9 bases, J shed 5 bases, and the junction held 14 bases outside the gene matches. Material: blood, either unsorted or a sorted T cell fraction (not recorded which). The chain employs TRBV27 and TRBJ1-5, with 9 bases aligning to TRBD1. This receptor was identified in a male donor with ankylosing spondylitis or in good health (not recorded which). CDR3 nucleotides: TGTGCCAGGGCCGCGGGACAGGGTGATTCTTATCAGCCCCAGCATTTT. It translates to CARAAGQGDSYQPQHF.